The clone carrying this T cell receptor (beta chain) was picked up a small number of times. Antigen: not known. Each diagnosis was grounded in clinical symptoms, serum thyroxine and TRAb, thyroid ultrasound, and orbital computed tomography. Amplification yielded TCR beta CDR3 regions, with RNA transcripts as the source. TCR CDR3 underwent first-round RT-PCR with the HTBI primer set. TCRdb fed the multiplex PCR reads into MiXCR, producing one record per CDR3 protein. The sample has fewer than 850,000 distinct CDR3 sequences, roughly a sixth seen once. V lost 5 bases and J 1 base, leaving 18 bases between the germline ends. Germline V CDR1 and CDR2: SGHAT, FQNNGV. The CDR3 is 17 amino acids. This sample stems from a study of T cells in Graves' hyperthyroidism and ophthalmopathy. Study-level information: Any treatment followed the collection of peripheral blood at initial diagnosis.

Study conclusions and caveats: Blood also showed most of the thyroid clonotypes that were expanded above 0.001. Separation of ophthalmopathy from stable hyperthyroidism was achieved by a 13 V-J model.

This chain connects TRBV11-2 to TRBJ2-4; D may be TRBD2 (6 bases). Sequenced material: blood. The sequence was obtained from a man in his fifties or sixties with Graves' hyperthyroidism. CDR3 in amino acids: CASSGTGGAKAKNIQYF. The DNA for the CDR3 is TGTGCCAGCAGCGGAACCGGCGGGGCCAAGGCCAAAAACATTCAGTACTTC.